This T cell receptor beta chain was sequenced during a study of identical twins. General study findings and limits: Weaker excess twin sharing was seen among beta out-of-frame sequences. Its conclusions, products of cross-sectional statistical analysis, did not come from following the same donors. Researchers reported excess low generation probability among twin-shared out-of-frame alpha sequences.

The CDR3 contains 15 residues. V was pared by 3 bases and J by 3 bases, with 12 bases between. This clonotype was counted a few times. Its antigen is as yet unknown. TCRdb re-called the 5' RACE reads through MiXCR, storing one row per CDR3 protein. The table has around 300,000 distinct CDR3 sequences, approximately 8.5% seen once. Separately, the same data were catalogued under a study of yellow fever vaccine responses in identical twins. This second study says: Reportedly, twins' vaccine T cell responses looked partly convergent and partly personalized.

Sequenced: memory (CD45RO+) T cells sorted from blood. The rearrangement joins TRBV12-3 or TRBV12-4 to TRBJ2-4; D ambiguous. This clonotype originated in a woman between 18 and 30 years old in good health. The CDR3 region is CASSLDSLRKNIQYF. CDR3 DNA sequence: TGTGCCAGCAGTTTGGATAGCCTCCGCAAAAACATTCAGTACTTC.